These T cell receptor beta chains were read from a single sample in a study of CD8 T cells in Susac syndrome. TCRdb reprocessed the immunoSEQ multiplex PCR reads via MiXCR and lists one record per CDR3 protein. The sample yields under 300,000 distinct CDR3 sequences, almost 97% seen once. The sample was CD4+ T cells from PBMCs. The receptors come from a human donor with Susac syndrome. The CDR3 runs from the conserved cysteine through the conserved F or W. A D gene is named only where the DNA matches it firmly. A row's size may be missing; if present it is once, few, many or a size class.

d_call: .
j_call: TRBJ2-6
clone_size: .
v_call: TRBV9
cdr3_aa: CASSASRTTGANVLTF
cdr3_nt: TGTGCCAGCAGCGCGAGCAGGACCACTGGGGCCAACGTCCTGACTTTC

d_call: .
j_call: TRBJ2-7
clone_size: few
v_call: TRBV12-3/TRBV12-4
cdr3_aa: CASSSTTYEQYF
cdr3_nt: TGTGCCAGCAGTTCGACCACCTACGAGCAGTACTTC

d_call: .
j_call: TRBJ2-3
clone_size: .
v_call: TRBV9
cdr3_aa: CASSVGGDHTQYF
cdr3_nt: TGTGCCAGTAGCGTAGGAGGGGATCATACGCAGTATTTT

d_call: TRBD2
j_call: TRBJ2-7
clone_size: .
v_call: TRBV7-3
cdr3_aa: CASSRTSDSYEQYF
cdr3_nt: TGTGCCAGCAGCAGGACTAGCGACTCCTACGAGCAGTACTTC

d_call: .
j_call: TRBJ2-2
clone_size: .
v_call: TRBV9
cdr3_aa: CASSVVDLTTGELFF
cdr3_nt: TGTGCCAGCAGCGTAGTGGACCTCACCACCGGGGAGCTGTTTTTT

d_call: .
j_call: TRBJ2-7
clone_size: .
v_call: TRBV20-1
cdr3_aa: CSATGPTSSYEQYF
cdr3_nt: TGCAGTGCTACCGGGCCTACGAGCTCCTACGAGCAGTACTTC

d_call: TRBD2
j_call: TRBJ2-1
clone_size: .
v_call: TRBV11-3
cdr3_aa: CASSMGLAGVNEQFF
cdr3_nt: TGTGCCAGCAGCATGGGTCTAGCGGGAGTCAATGAGCAGTTCTTC

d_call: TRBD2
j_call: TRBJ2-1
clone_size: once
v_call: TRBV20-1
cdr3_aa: CSAIVGRGSYNEQFF
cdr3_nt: TGCAGTGCGATCGTCGGGAGGGGGTCCTACAATGAGCAGTTCTTC

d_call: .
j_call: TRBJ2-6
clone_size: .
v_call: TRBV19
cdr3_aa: CASIPGGSGANVLTF
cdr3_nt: TGTGCCAGTATCCCCGGGGGCTCTGGGGCCAACGTCCTGACTTTC

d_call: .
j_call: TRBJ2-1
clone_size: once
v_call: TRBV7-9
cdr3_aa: CASSSGGVREQFF
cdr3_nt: TGTGCCAGCAGTTCGGGTGGGGTTCGAGAGCAGTTCTTC

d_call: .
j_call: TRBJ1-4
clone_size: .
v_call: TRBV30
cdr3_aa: CAWRALRGNEKLFF
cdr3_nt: TGTGCCTGGAGAGCACTCAGGGGTAATGAAAAACTGTTTTTT

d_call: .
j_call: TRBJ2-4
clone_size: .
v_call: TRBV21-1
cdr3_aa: CARSGRRVLSKNIQYF
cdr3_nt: TGTGCCAGGAGCGGGAGGCGGGTGTTATCCAAAAACATTCAGTACTTC

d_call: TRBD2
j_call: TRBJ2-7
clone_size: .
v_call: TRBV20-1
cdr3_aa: CSARASGFPYEQYF
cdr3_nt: TGCAGTGCTAGAGCTAGCGGTTTTCCCTACGAGCAGTACTTC

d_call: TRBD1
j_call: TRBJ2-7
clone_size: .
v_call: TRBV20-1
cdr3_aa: CSAWPPGGHEQYF
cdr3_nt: TGCAGTGCGTGGCCCCCAGGGGGCCACGAGCAGTACTTC

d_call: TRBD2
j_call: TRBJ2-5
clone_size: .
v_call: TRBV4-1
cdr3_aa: CASSQPGLAAQETQYF
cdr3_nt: TGCGCCAGCAGCCAACCGGGACTAGCGGCTCAAGAGACCCAGTACTTC

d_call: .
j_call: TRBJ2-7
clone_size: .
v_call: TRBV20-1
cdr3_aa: CSARGTERHEQYF
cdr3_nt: TGCAGTGCTAGAGGGACAGAGAGGCACGAGCAGTACTTC

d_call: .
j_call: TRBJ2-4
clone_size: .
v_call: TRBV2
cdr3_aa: CASRGGSQYF
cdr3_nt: TGTGCCAGCAGGGGAGGCAGTCAGTACTTC

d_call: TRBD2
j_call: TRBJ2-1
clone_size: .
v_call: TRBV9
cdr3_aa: CASSPTIAGGYNEQFF
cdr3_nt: TGTGCCAGCAGCCCAACAATAGCGGGAGGATACAATGAGCAGTTCTTC

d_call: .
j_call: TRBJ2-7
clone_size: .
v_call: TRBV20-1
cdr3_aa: CSAPTSLGTYEQYF
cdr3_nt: TGCAGTGCTCCCACTAGCTTAGGGACCTACGAGCAGTACTTC

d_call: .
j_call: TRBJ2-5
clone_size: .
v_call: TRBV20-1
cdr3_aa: CSARAPSGQESAQYF
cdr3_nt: TGCAGTGCTAGAGCCCCCAGCGGGCAAGAGTCGGCCCAGTACTTC

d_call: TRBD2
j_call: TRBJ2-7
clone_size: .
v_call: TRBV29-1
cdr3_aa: CSVGSGESSYEQYF
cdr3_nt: TGCAGCGTTGGGAGCGGGGAGAGCTCCTACGAGCAGTACTTC

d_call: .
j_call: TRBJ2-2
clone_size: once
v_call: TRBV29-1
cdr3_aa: CSTTPGLDTGELFF
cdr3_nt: TGCAGCACCACTCCGGGACTTGACACCGGGGAGCTGTTTTTT

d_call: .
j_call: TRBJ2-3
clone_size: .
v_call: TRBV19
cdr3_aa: CASKPSADTDTQYF
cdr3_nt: TGTGCCAGTAAACCGAGCGCAGACACAGATACGCAGTATTTT

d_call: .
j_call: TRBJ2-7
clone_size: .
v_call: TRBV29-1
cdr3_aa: CSVERLSGPYEQYF
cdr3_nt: TGCAGCGTTGAGCGACTAAGCGGCCCCTACGAGCAGTACTTC

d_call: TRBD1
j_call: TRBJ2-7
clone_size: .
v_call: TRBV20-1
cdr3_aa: CSATRTGPYEQYF
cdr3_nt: TGCAGTGCTACTCGGACAGGCCCCTACGAGCAGTACTTC

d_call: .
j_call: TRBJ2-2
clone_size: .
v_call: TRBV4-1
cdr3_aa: CASSRDLGRGQKNTGELFF
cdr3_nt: TGCGCCAGCAGCCGCGATCTGGGCCGGGGGCAAAAGAACACCGGGGAGCTGTTTTTT

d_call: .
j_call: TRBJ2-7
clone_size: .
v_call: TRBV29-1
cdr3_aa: CSVKIREYEQYF
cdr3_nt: TGCAGCGTTAAGATCAGGGAGTACGAGCAGTACTTC

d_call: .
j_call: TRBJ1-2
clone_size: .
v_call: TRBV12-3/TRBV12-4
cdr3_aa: CASARKIHNYGYTF
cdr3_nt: TGTGCCAGCGCTAGAAAGATTCACAACTATGGCTACACCTTC

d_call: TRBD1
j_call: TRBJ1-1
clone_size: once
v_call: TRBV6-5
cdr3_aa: CASSRSTGAVEAFF
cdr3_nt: TGTGCCAGCAGTAGATCGACAGGGGCGGTTGAAGCTTTCTTT

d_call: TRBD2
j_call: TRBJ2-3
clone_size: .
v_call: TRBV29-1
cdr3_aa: CSVRDSSGRANFPDTQYF
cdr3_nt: TGCAGCGTCCGGGATTCTAGCGGGAGGGCCAATTTCCCAGATACGCAGTATTTT

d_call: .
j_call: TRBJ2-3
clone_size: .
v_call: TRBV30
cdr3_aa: CAYQTGIGTDTQYF
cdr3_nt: TGTGCCTACCAAACAGGGATAGGCACAGATACGCAGTATTTT

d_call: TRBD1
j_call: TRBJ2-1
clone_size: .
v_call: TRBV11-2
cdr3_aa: CASSSGQVSLHEQFF
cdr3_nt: TGTGCCAGCAGTTCTGGACAGGTCTCCCTACATGAGCAGTTCTTC

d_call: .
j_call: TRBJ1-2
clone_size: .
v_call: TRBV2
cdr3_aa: CASRGRVVYGYTF
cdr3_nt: TGTGCCAGCAGGGGAAGGGTCGTCTATGGCTACACCTTC

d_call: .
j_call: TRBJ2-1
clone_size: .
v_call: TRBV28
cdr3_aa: CASSSAGTANYNEQFF
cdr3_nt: TGTGCCAGCAGTTCAGCCGGGACGGCGAACTACAATGAGCAGTTCTTC

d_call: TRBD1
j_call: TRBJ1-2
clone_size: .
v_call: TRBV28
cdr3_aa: CASSLDRVSSYGYTF
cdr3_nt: TGTGCCAGCAGTTTGGACAGGGTTTCGAGCTATGGCTACACCTTC